This record concerns one T cell receptor beta chain sequence. No antigen is known for it. Gene names and germline match the mouse. The read terminates 4 residues ahead of where the CDR3 ends, so the germline J gene completes it. It was cDNA, reverse transcribed from extracted RNA, that served as the sequencing template. This table comes from immunoSEQ multiplex PCR, and its TCRdb copy is limited to in-frame clones, with some not included. The sample holds some 120,000 clones, and no clone turns up only once. This specimen comes from a study of CD8+ T cells in alopecia areata. For the study at large: Skin grafts from approximately 6-13-month-old C3H/HeJ donors with spontaneous alopecia were placed on roughly 7-10-week-old female C3H/HeJ mice. Study-wide results and caveats: Among patients, TCR sharing was less clear than in mice, a difference possibly due in part to HLA diversity in the patient population. An increase in clonality over normal scalp was evident in lesional scalp, especially alopecia totalis/universalis. In scalp samples, resident alphabeta T cells of normal skin are also sequenced.

Germline V CDR1 and CDR2: NSQYPW, LRSPGD (reference sequence). The CDR3 is 15 amino acids. Sequenced sample: lesional skin. This receptor was identified in a C3H/HeJ mouse with alopecia areata. These mice share the MHC haplotype H2-k. The chain joins TRBV1 to TRBJ2-5; TRBD1 matches 7 bases. The CDR3: CTCSARTGERDTQYF. The CDR3 bases that were read are TGCACCTGCAGTGCGAGAACAGGGGAGAGAGAC.